This record concerns one T cell receptor beta chain sequence. These data belong to a study of blood T cell repertoires in COVID-19. The overall study: The United States, Italy and Spain were the sources of the acute and convalescent COVID-19 samples.

Some clones are missing from TCRdb's copy, which holds only in-frame ones; the method was immunoSEQ multiplex PCR. The sample lists some 62,000 clones; 75% to 90% were seen once. J was trimmed by 4 bases and V by 7 bases; bases with no gene match: 10. Germline lookup yields CDR1 MDHEN and CDR2 SYDVKM. The CDR3 covers 15 residues. The TCR was taken from a woman in her fifties or sixties with COVID-19, enrolled during active disease. Sequencing input: peripheral blood. The chain links TRBV28 to TRBJ1-2, with 9 bases fitting TRBD1. CDR3 loop: CASINGGQGAYGYTF. In DNA, the CDR3 is TGTGCCAGCATTAATGGGGGACAGGGAGCCTATGGCTACACCTTC.